A single sample is the source of the 24 T cell receptor beta chains below, sequenced in a study of TET2 disruption in CD19-targeted CAR T cells (dated by TCRdb to the late 2010s). The library came from the immunoSEQ multiplex PCR assay. As stored in TCRdb, this immuneACCESS dataset retains in-frame rearrangements with V and J assigned. A fraction of the clones does not appear; measured against another copy, unresolved V genes explain less than half of the discrepancy, and the remainder lacks a known reason. The sample table gives 25,000 or so clones. Roughly 1.8% of the sample is held by the ten biggest clonotypes. Their specific antigens are unknown. Taken with the paper, the label for treatment or condition translates to: autologous CTL019 cells: CD19 CAR with 4-1BB and CD3 zeta domains. The sequencing here drew on CD8- CAR+ T cells sorted from cultured blood T cells, taken for CD19 CAR T cell therapy. The sample's cell subset or site label, decoded: CD8-negative CAR-positive T cells from the infusion product. These receptors originate from an older man with chronic lymphocytic leukemia.

In regard to this clone: The CDR3 end lies 3 residues beyond the end of the read and is filled in from the germline J gene. The chain is built from TRBV6-2 or TRBV6-3 and TRBJ2-3; 9 bases match TRBD2. CDR1 is MNHEY, CDR2 SVGEGT, per germline. Trimming removed 7 bases from V and 5 bases from J; junction bases left unmatched: 7. The length of the CDR3 is 14 residues. Incomplete CDR3 DNA: TGTGCCAGCACTGGCGGGGGGGCCGGAGATACG. This encodes CASTGGGAGDT. The full CDR3 protein is CASTGGGAGDTQYF.

Turning to this clone: Coverage ceases 3 residues before the CDR3 finishes, and the germline J gene fills in the end. The chain is built from TRBV5-1 and TRBJ1-1; D possibly corresponds to TRBD1 (6 bases). The CDR3 contains 15 residues. V dropped 4 bases and J dropped 0 bases, with 13 bases sitting between them. The germline CDR1 and CDR2 sequences are SGHRS and YFSETQ. CDR3 residues: CASSLMDRMNTEAFF. The covered CDR3 bases are TGCGCCAGCAGCCTAATGGACAGAATGAACACTGAA.

CDR3 bases read: TGTGCCACCTCCGACGAGCGGGGGTACAATGAG. It codes for CATSDERGYNE. The whole CDR3 is CATSDERGYNEQFF. V gene TRBV24-1 combines with J gene TRBJ2-1, with TRBD2 matching 8 bases. Sequencing ends 3 residues short of the CDR3 end; the germline J gene provides the rest. The germline V gene encodes CDR1 KGHDR and CDR2 SFDVKD. The V gene end was trimmed by 9 bases and the J gene end by 4 bases; junction bases not matched to a gene: 7. The CDR3 runs to 14 residues.

Worth noting for this clone: The CDR3 extends 3 residues past the end of the read, so its final part is completed from the germline J gene. The rearrangement uses TRBV7-3 and TRBJ2-1, with no clear D. V dropped 5 bases and J dropped 9 bases, with 14 bases sitting between them. Germline V gene lookup returns CDR1 SGHTA and CDR2 FQGTGA. The CDR3 consists of 13 residues. The CDR3 DNA, read in part, is TGTGCCAGCAGCAAAACAGAAAACAGTGAG. It translates to CASSKTENSE. The entire CDR3 protein is CASSKTENSEQFF.

A word on this clone: From the germline J gene comes the end of the CDR3, since the read stops 3 residues before it. The chain has TRBV19 and TRBJ1-2; D unresolved. Germline-derived CDR1 and CDR2 are LNHDA and SQIVND (reference sequence). The length of the CDR3 is 12 residues. Trimming shortened V by 3 bases and J by 7 bases, and 9 bases separated the two germline ends. The CDR3 loop is CASSMGTGGYTF. CDR3 DNA (partial): TGTGCCAGTAGTATGGGTACGGGTGGC.

Note on this clone: The read gets to within 3 residues of the CDR3 end, and the germline J gene fills in the rest. This chain links TRBV6-2 or TRBV6-3 with TRBJ1-1, with D maybe TRBD1 (5 bases). Trimming left V 2 bases short and J 4 bases short, with 8 bases between. The germline CDR1 and CDR2 sequences are MNHEY and SVGEGT. The CDR3 contains 13 residues. The CDR3 is CASSYGGGTEAFF. Incomplete CDR3 DNA: TGTGCCAGCAGTTACGGCGGGGGCACTGAA.

A note on this clone: The observed sequence ends 3 residues before the CDR3 terminus, with the missing tail filled in from the germline J gene. V and J are TRBV30 and TRBJ1-1, with D possibly TRBD1 on 5 matching bases. Germline V gene lookup returns CDR1 GTSNPN and CDR2 SVGIG (reference sequence). This CDR3 region has 16 residues. V was trimmed by 2 bases and J by 1 base, leaving 17 bases between them. CDR3 in amino acids: CAWSRPPSGGNTEAFF. The sequenced part of the CDR3 DNA is TGTGCCTGGAGTCGACCCCCATCGGGGGGGAACACTGAA. The complete variable domain, with remaining parts taken from reference TRBV30 and TRBJ1-1, reads SQTIHQWPATLVQPVGSPLSLECTVEGTSNPNLYWYRQAAGRGLQLLFYSVGIGQISSEVPQNLSASRPQDRQFILSSKKLLLSDSGFYLCAWSRPPSGGNTEAFFGQGTRLTVV.

Remarks on this clone: The sequenced fragment ends 3 residues before the CDR3 boundary, so the rest is inferred from the germline J gene. The chain uses TRBV5-1 and TRBJ1-6; the D is unclear. CDR1 SGHRS and CDR2 YFSETQ come from the germline V gene. CDR3 size: 14 residues. Trimming shortened V by 0 bases and J by 4 bases, and 5 bases separated the two germline ends. Partial CDR3 DNA: TGCGCCAGCAGCTTGGGGCAGTATAATTCACCC. It encodes CASSLGQYNSP. The full CDR3 reads CASSLGQYNSPLHF.

As to this clone: The CDR3 end falls 3 residues outside the read, so it is completed with the germline J gene. The rearrangement links TRBV6-1 to TRBJ1-6; D perhaps matches TRBD1 (5 bases). The germline gives CDR1 MNHNS, CDR2 SASEGT. The CDR3 is 16 residues long. V was cut by 4 bases and J by 0 bases, with 10 bases left in between. CDR3 bases read: TGTGCCAGCAGTGTGACAGCTCGCTCCTATAATTCACCC. Its translation: CASSVTARSYNSP. Given in full, the CDR3 is CASSVTARSYNSPLHF.

A word on this clone: From the germline J gene comes the end of the CDR3, since the read stops 3 residues before it. The genes are TRBV27 and TRBJ2-7, with D perhaps TRBD1 (6 bases). The V end was cut by 6 bases, the J end by 0 bases, with 9 bases between. Germline CDR1 MNHEY, CDR2 SMNVEV (reference sequence). This CDR3 is built from 13 residues. The CDR3 DNA, read in part, is TGTGCCAGCAGACAGGGCTACTCCTACGAG. It translates to CASRQGYSYE. The entire CDR3 protein reads CASRQGYSYEQYF.

According to its frequency, this clone is large. The read finishes 3 residues shy of the CDR3 end, and the germline J gene is used to complete it. The gene calls are TRBV7-3 and TRBJ2-3; D unclear. V lost 4 bases and J 4 bases, leaving 9 bases between the germline ends. The CDR3 has 13 amino acids. From germline, CDR1 is SGHTA and CDR2 FQGTGA. The sequenced part of the CDR3 DNA is TGTGCCAGCAGCTCTACAGCTCCAGATACG. Residues: CASSSTAPDT. The full CDR3 reads CASSSTAPDTQYF.

For this clone: The sequenced fragment ends 3 residues before the CDR3 boundary, so the rest is inferred from the germline J gene. The chain is built from TRBV6-2 or TRBV6-3 and TRBJ2-4; the match to TRBD1 covers 9 bases. The CDR3 length is 14 residues. Germline CDR1 and CDR2: MNHEY and SVGEGT. CDR3 DNA, as far as it was read: TGTGCCAGCAGTTCAGGACAGGGGAATCAGCCT. It is translated as CASSSGQGNQP. In full, the CDR3 reads CASSSGQGNQPQYF.

About this clone itself: The CDR3 goes on 3 residues after the read ends, and that part is filled in from the germline J gene. V gene TRBV5-1 combines with J gene TRBJ2-4; the match to TRBD2 covers 7 bases. The CDR3 sequence is 16 residues long. Germline CDR1 SGHRS, CDR2 YFSETQ. CDR3 DNA, as far as it was read: TGCGCCAGCAGCTTGATGGCCTCGGGGGGAGGAGAGACT. Encoded protein: CASSLMASGGGET. The entire CDR3 protein reads CASSLMASGGGETQYF.

About this clone itself: The CDR3 end falls 3 residues outside the read, so it is completed with the germline J gene. The V call is TRBV5-1, the J call TRBJ1-2; D ambiguous. Trimming removed 5 bases at V and 3 bases at J, with 14 bases between. CDR1 SGHRS and CDR2 YFSETQ come from the germline V gene. CDR3 length: 14 residues. CDR3 residues: CASRTDTQYYGYTF. The covered CDR3 bases are TGCGCCAGCAGGACCGACACGCAGTACTATGGC.

On this clone: The read terminates 3 residues before the CDR3 end, so the remaining end is supplied by the germline J gene. This rearrangement joins TRBV7-8 to TRBJ2-3, with D perhaps TRBD2 (6 bases). Germline values: CDR1 SGHVS, CDR2 FQNEAQ. The V gene lost 4 bases and the J gene lost 1 base, with 18 bases spanning the gap. The CDR3 totals 17 residues. The CDR3 loop reads CASSSRDWGSGTDTQYF. The sequenced CDR3 bases are TGTGCCAGCAGCTCGAGGGACTGGGGCTCAGGCACAGATACG. Drawing the rest from reference TRBV7-8 and TRBJ2-3, the complete variable domain is GAGVSQSPRYKVAKRGQDVALRCDPISGHVSLFWYQQALGQGPEFLTYFQNEAQLDKSGLPSDRFFAERPEGSVSTLKIQRTQQEDSAVYLCASSSRDWGSGTDTQYFGPGTRLTVL.

A note on this clone: Its ends do not fully match the called genes, so a read error is possible. The sequenced fragment ends 3 residues before the CDR3 boundary, so the rest is inferred from the germline J gene. This CDR3 is also generated by other DNA sequences in the sample. V usage is TRBV19 and J usage is TRBJ1-2; 10 nucleotides match TRBD1. The CDR3 covers 14 residues. Germline CDR1 LNHDA, CDR2 SQIVND (reference sequence). The CDR3 reads CASSRQGASYGYTF. CDR3 DNA, as far as it was read: TGTGCCAGTAGCCGACAGGGGGCAAGCTATGGA.

Regarding this clone: The CDR3 end lies 3 residues beyond the end of the read and is filled in from the germline J gene. This chain links TRBV20-1 with TRBJ2-5; D is possibly TRBD2 (6 bases). The CDR3 totals 15 residues. Germline V gives CDR1 DFQATT, CDR2 SNEGSKA (reference sequence). The V end lost 7 bases, the J end lost 2 bases, and 20 bases lay between the germline ends. The part of the CDR3 DNA that was read is TGCAGTGTGATTCTTGACGGGACTTTACAAGAGACC. It specifies CSVILDGTLQET. The CDR3 in full is CSVILDGTLQETQYF.

A note on this clone: The sequenced fragment ends 3 residues before the CDR3 boundary, so the rest is inferred from the germline J gene. The chain carries TRBV20-1 and TRBJ2-4; TRBD1 aligns across 9 bases. In germline, CDR1 is DFQATT, CDR2 SNEGSKA (reference sequence). The CDR3 consists of 16 residues. The CDR3 loop is CSARPNRDRVQETQYF. CDR3 bases read: TGCAGTGCTAGACCCAACCGGGACAGGGTACAAGAGACT.

Comment on this clone: The CDR3 end falls 3 residues outside the read, so it is completed with the germline J gene. V and J are TRBV7-2 and TRBJ2-4; the D gene is possibly TRBD2 (6 bases). CDR3 size: 15 residues. Germline V CDR1 and CDR2: SGHTA, FQGNSA. CDR3 region: CASSLVGTQGQPQYF. CDR3 DNA, as far as it was read: TGTGCCAGCAGCTTAGTCGGGACTCAGGGCCAGCCT.

As concerns this clone: One end of the junction is discordant with germline, which a read error may explain. Read sequence stops 3 residues before the CDR3 end, and the germline J gene provides the missing end. Other DNA sequences in the same sample also yield this CDR3. The chain combines TRBV5-4 with TRBJ1-3; 9 nucleotides agree with TRBD1. The CDR3 length is 13 residues. Germline loops: CDR1 SGHNT, CDR2 YYREEE (reference sequence). The sequenced part of the CDR3 DNA is TGTGCCAGCAGCTTGGGACAGGGGGACACT. Translation gives CASSLGQGDT. The whole CDR3 reads CASSLGQGDTIYF.

As to this clone: From the germline J gene comes the end of the CDR3, since the read stops 3 residues before it. The chain joins TRBV28 to TRBJ2-7; TRBD1 is a possible D gene (5 bases). From germline, CDR1 is MDHEN and CDR2 SYDVKM. This CDR3 comprises 13 residues. Trimming took 7 bases from V and 5 from J, leaving 15 bases between them. Incomplete CDR3 DNA: TGTGCCAGCACCCCAGGGCCCCCCCACGAG. Protein sequence: CASTPGPPHE. The CDR3 as a whole reads CASTPGPPHEQYF. Supplemented by reference TRBV28 and TRBJ2-7, the full variable domain reads DVKVTQSSRYLVKRTGEKVFLECVQDMDHENMFWYRQDPGLGLRLIYFSYDVKMKEKGDIPEGYSVSREKKERFSLILESASTNQTSMYLCASTPGPPHEQYFGPGTRLTVT.

Concerning this clone: The read ends 3 residues early relative to the CDR3; the germline J gene fills the gap. The rearrangement joins TRBV6-1 to TRBJ2-4; 12 bases match TRBD1. This CDR3 contains 17 residues. Germline V gene sequence: CDR1 MNHNS, CDR2 SASEGT. Incomplete CDR3 DNA: TGTGCCAGCAGTAAAGGGACAGGGGGCAGTGGGAATCAGCCT. This sequence encodes CASSKGTGGSGNQP. The whole CDR3 reads CASSKGTGGSGNQPQYF.

Concerning this clone: The CDR3 goes on 3 residues after the read ends, and that part is filled in from the germline J gene. This sequence joins TRBV6-1 and TRBJ2-1, with TRBD2 matching 8 bases. Germline CDR1 reads MNHNS; CDR2 reads SASEGT. The junction had 7 bases not matched to a gene; V was cut back by 0 bases and J by 9 bases. The CDR3 totals 15 residues. Here the CDR3 reads CASSEATRGGIEQFF. The CDR3 bases that were read are TGTGCCAGCAGTGAAGCGACCCGGGGGGGCATTGAG.

As concerns this clone: Sequencing ends 3 residues short of the CDR3 end; the germline J gene provides the rest. The rearrangement links TRBV19 to TRBJ2-7; TRBD2 agrees at 8 bases. The CDR3 has 14 amino acids. CDR1 and CDR2 (germline): LNHDA, SQIVND (reference sequence). V was pared by 4 bases and J by 4 bases, with 6 bases of the junction left unmatched. CDR3 protein: CASSSPGGRYEQYF. Partial CDR3 DNA: TGTGCCAGTAGTAGCCCGGGGGGGCGGTACGAG.